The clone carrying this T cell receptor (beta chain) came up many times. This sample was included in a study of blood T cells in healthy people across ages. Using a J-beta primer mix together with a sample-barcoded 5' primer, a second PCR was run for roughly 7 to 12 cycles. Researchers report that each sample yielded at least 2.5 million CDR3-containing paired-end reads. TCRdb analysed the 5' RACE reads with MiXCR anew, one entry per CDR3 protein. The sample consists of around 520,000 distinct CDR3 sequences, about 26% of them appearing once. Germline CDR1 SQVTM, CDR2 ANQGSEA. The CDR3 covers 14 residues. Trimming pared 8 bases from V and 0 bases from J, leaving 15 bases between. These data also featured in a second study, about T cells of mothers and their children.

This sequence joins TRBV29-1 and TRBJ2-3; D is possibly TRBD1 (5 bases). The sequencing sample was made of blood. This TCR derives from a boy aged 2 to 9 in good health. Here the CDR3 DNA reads TGCAGCTCCACAGGTCGGTCTAGCACAGATACGCAGTATTTT. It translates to CSSTGRSSTDTQYF.